This T cell receptor (beta chain) originates from a study of blood T cell repertoires in COVID-19. This table comes from immunoSEQ multiplex PCR, and its TCRdb copy is limited to in-frame clones, with some not included. The repertoire holds tens of thousands of clones, with roughly 90% as singletons. CDR3 length: 12 residues. Germline lookup yields CDR1 DFQATT and CDR2 SNEGSKA (reference sequence). Trimming stripped 3 bases from V and 3 bases from J, with 9 bases between. The chain recombines TRBV20-1 with TRBJ2-7; D gene ambiguous. The sequencing input was peripheral blood. This TCR was sampled from a woman aged 45-60 years with active or convalescent COVID-19. This CDR3 reads CSASEAHYEQYF. DNA of the CDR3: TGCAGTGCTAGTGAGGCTCACTACGAGCAGTACTTC.